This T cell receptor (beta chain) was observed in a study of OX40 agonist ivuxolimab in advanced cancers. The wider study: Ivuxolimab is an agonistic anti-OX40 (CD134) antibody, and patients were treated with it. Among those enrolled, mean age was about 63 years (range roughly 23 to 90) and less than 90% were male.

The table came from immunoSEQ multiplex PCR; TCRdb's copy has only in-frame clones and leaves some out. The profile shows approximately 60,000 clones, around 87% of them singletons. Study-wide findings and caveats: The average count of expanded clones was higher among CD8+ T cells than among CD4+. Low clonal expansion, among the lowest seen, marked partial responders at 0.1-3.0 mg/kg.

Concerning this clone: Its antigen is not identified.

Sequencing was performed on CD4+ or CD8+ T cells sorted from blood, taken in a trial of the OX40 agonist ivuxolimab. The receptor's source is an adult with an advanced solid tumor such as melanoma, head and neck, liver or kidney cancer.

The CDR3 loop reads CASSLSPGTSKDTQYF. The CDR3 DNA follows: TGTGCCAGCAGCTTAAGCCCCGGGACTAGCAAGGATACGCAGTATTTT. The rearrangement uses TRBV7-3 and TRBJ2-3, with 9 bases identical to TRBD2. The CDR3 is 16 amino acids. V was clipped by 1 base and J by 6 bases; unmatched bases: 8. Germline loops: CDR1 SGHTA, CDR2 FQGTGA.